These 10 T cell receptor beta chains came from one sample sequenced in a study of blood T cell repertoires in COVID-19. TCRdb's copy holds only in-frame clones and misses some; the assay was immunoSEQ multiplex PCR. In the table there are roughly 410,000 clones, approximately 91% of which are singletons. The sequenced material came from peripheral blood. These receptors were collected from a woman in her forties with COVID-19, enrolled during active disease.

The genes are TRBV5-1 and TRBJ1-2; D unresolved. The CDR3 is made up of 16 amino acids. With 0 bases removed from V and 2 bases from J, the gap between germline ends came to 14 bases. CDR1 is SGHRS, CDR2 YFSETQ, per germline. The CDR3 sequence is CASSLGEGVANYGYTF. The CDR3 nucleotides are TGCGCCAGCAGCTTGGGTGAGGGAGTCGCCAACTATGGCTACACCTTC.

The chain carries TRBV18 and TRBJ2-1; D not certain. Germline V gives CDR1 KGHSH, CDR2 LQKENI. Trimming pared 0 bases from V and 6 bases from J, leaving 9 bases between. The CDR3 runs 14 residues. For the CDR3, the DNA is TGTGCCAGCTCACCACCGGTTAGCTCCAATGAGCAGTTCTTC. It codes for CASSPPVSSNEQFF.

V is TRBV28 and J is TRBJ2-7; 7 bases are shared with TRBD1. This CDR3 spans 16 amino acids. With 6 bases clipped from V and 1 base from J, the junction kept 12 bases outside the gene matches. CDR1 is MDHEN and CDR2 is SYDVKM in the germline V gene. The CDR3 coding sequence is TGTGCCAGCAGCCAGAGATCGGGGACAGCTTCCTACGAGCAGTACTTC. Its protein product is CASSQRSGTASYEQYF.

V gene TRBV2 combines with J gene TRBJ1-5; 10 nucleotides align to TRBD1. The germline CDR1 and CDR2 sequences are SNHLY and FYNNEI. The V segment lost 6 bases and the J segment 2 bases; nucleotides outside the gene matches: 4. This CDR3 is 15 amino acids long. The CDR3 is CASRVDRGGNQPQHF. Written as DNA, the CDR3 is TGTGCCAGCAGGGTGGACAGGGGGGGCAATCAGCCCCAGCATTTT.

The gene calls are TRBV28 and TRBJ2-7; TRBD1 matches 8 bases. Looked up from germline, CDR1 is MDHEN and CDR2 is SYDVKM. With V trimmed by 5 bases and J by 2 bases, 5 bases remained unmatched. The CDR3 loop spans 14 amino acids. CDR3 DNA: TGTGCCAGCAGTCCGGACAGGGAGACCTACGAGCAGTACTTC. Translated, it gives CASSPDRETYEQYF.

This sequence joins TRBV29-1 and TRBJ2-7; possibly TRBD1 for D (6 bases). With 7 bases removed from V and 4 bases from J, the gap between germline ends came to 14 bases. Germline CDR1 reads SQVTM; CDR2 reads ANQGSEA. The length of the CDR3 is 12 residues. CDR3 sequence (DNA): TGCAGCGCTTTCCAAGGGGGTTACGAGCAGTACTTC. Protein sequence: CSAFQGGYEQYF.

This rearrangement joins TRBV9 to TRBJ2-1; 7 bases align to TRBD1. Per the germline V gene, CDR1 is SGDLS and CDR2 is YYNGEE. V was clipped by 5 bases and J by 7 bases; unmatched bases: 9. This CDR3 contains 14 residues. CDR3 loop: CASSARGGDNEQFF. CDR3 DNA: TGTGCCAGCAGTGCGAGAGGGGGCGATAATGAGCAGTTCTTC.

The rearrangement joins TRBV7-6 to TRBJ1-5; D may be TRBD1 (5 bases). Trimming took off 2 bases at V and 2 bases at J, with 22 bases between the two ends. The germline V gene has CDR1 SGHVS and CDR2 FNYEAQ. There are 19 residues in the CDR3. The CDR3 nucleotides are TGTGCCAGCAGCTTATTAGCGACCGGGGGAGAGTTGGGCAATCAGCCCCAGCATTTT. Translation gives CASSLLATGGELGNQPQHF.

Here the CDR3 reads CASERLAGGNEQFF. CDR3 sequence (DNA): TGTGCTTCGGAGCGTCTAGCGGGAGGTAATGAGCAGTTCTTC. The rearrangement links TRBV7-2 to TRBJ2-1; 11 bases align to TRBD2. The CDR3 is made up of 14 amino acids. The germline gives CDR1 SGHTA, CDR2 FQGNSA.

This chain connects TRBV7-9 to TRBJ2-1; D ambiguous. Germline-derived CDR1 and CDR2 are SEHNR and FQNEAQ (reference sequence). The ends were cut back, 4 bases at V and 10 bases at J, with 14 bases in the middle. The length of the CDR3 is 13 residues. CDR3 residues: CASSSPSVMEQFF. The DNA of the CDR3 is TGTGCCAGCAGCTCCCCCTCAGTTATGGAGCAGTTCTTC.